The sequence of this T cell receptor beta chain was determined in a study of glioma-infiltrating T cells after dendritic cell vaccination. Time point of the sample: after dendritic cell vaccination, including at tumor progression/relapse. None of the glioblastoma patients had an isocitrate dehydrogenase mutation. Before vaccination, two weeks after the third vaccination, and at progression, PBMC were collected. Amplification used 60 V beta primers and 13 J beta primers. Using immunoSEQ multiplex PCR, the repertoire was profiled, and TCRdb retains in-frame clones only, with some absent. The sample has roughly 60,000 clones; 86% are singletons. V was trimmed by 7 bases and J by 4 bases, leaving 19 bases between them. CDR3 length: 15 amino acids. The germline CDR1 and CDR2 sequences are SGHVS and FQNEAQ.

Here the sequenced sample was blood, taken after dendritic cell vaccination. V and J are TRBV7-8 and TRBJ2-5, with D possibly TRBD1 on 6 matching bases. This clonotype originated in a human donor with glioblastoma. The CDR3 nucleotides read TGTGCCAGCACCCTGATCTCGACAGGCTCAGAGACCCAGTACTTC. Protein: CASTLISTGSETQYF.